This T cell receptor (beta chain) was recovered during a study of CD8 T cells in ankylosing spondylitis. Findings and caveats of the study: In ankylosing spondylitis patients, matched synovial fluid reportedly showed significant enrichment of disease-linked clones. Ankylosing spondylitis blood appeared to carry a characteristic TCR beta motif of several highly homologous variants.

TCRdb used MiXCR to reprocess the 5' RACE reads, holding one entry per CDR3 protein. Here the sample spans roughly 440,000 distinct CDR3 sequences, 17% being singletons. This clonotype has only a few counts. The antigen remains undetermined. Trimming pared 3 bases from V and 6 bases from J, leaving 19 bases between. The CDR3 covers 16 residues. CDR1 and CDR2 from the germline V gene are LGHDT and YNNKEL (reference sequence). The rearrangement joins TRBV3-1 to TRBJ2-3; D gene ambiguous. Sequencing was carried out using blood, either unsorted or a sorted T cell fraction (not recorded which). The sequence came from a male donor with ankylosing spondylitis. The CDR3 loop reads CASSHFGQQVGDTQYF. The CDR3 nucleotides are TGTGCCAGCAGCCACTTTGGGCAGCAAGTGGGGGATACGCAGTATTTT.